This entry features one TCR beta chain sequence. These data come from a study of Graves' ophthalmopathy and Graves' hyperthyroidism. Deletions cut 7 bases from V and 5 bases from J, with 20 bases between. The CDR3 has 15 residues. Per the germline V gene, CDR1 is SGHTA and CDR2 is FQGNSA. The study amplified TCR beta CDR3 regions using RNA transcripts. Second-round multiplex PCR followed a first-round RT-PCR using HTBI primers. TCRdb used MiXCR to reprocess the multiplex PCR reads, holding one entry per CDR3 protein. Counted here are 650,000 to 900,000 distinct CDR3 sequences, 40% occurring once; the ten biggest clones make up 35% to 55%.

This chain links TRBV7-2 with TRBJ2-5; D might be TRBD1 or TRBD2, each matching 6 bases. Sequences were obtained from peripheral blood. This sequence was found in an adult man with Graves' ophthalmopathy. CDR3 nucleotide sequence: TGTGCCAGCAACACCCGGGGGCAGTTGGGGGAGACCCAGTACTTC. This encodes CASNTRGQLGETQYF.